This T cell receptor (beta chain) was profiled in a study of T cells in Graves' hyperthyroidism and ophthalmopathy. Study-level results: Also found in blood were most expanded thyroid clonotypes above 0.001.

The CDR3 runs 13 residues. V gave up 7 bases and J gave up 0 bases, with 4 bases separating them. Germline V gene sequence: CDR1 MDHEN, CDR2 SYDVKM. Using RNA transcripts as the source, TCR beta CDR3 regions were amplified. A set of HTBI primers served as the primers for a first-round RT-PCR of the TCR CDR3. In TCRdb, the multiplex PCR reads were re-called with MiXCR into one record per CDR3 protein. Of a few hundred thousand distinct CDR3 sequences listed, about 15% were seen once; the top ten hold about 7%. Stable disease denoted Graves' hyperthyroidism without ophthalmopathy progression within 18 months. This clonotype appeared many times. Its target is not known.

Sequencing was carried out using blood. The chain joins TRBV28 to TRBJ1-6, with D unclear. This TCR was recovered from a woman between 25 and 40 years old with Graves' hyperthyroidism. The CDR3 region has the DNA TGTGCCAGCATAAGCTCCTATAATTCACCCCTCCACTTT. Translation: CASISSYNSPLHF.